This TCR beta chain is from a study of blood T cells in healthy people across ages. Whole-study findings and limits: Any changes in expanded clonotypes were possibly confounded, as donor CMV status remained unknown.

This clonotype appeared a few times. The target antigen is unknown. Using a J-beta primer mix together with a sample-barcoded 5' primer, a second PCR was run for about 6 to 12 cycles. From the 5' RACE reads, TCRdb called clonotypes with MiXCR, one entry per CDR3 protein. The sample shows 1.8 million or so distinct CDR3 sequences, roughly 43% of them seen only once. The CDR3 runs to 15 residues. Germline assignment: CDR1 SGHNT and CDR2 YYREEE (reference sequence). With 2 bases clipped from V and 3 bases from J, the junction kept 3 bases outside the gene matches. This chain uses TRBV5-4 with TRBJ2-1; TRBD2 matches at 9 bases. Sequencing was done on a sample of blood. This receptor was identified in a human donor in good health. The CDR3 spells CASSFRSGGYNEQFF. The CDR3 DNA follows: TGTGCCAGCAGCTTTCGTAGCGGGGGCTACAATGAGCAGTTCTTC.